This T cell receptor (beta chain) was recovered during a study of cytomegalovirus exposure and HLA in healthy donors. Study background: Among several hundred genotyped donors, around 82% fell in the Caucasian-associated ancestry cluster.

It was with 60 Vbeta and 13 Jbeta primers that the PCR ran. Source study methods: A later analysis tallied 75 million to 80 million unique TCR beta chains, around 9.9 million of them shared. Here immunoSEQ multiplex PCR was the method, and the copy in TCRdb shows in-frame clones only, minus some. V, J and clone size were drawn from that table, and D and trimming were deduced from the DNA. The repertoire holds about 130,000 clones, about 80% seen once, with approximately 5% in the top ten. Study-wide results and limits: DRB1 showed the most TCR associations and HLA-C the fewest in a later analysis, as rates varied by HLA locus. TCR beta V segments were, for the most part, productive about 87% or about 30% of the time in an earlier analysis.

V was shortened by 2 bases and J by 2 bases, with 19 bases between the two germline ends. The CDR3 contains 18 residues. CDR1 is SGHRS, CDR2 YFSETQ, per germline. Comment on this clone: What it binds is unknown.

Input material: PBMCs. The TCR was taken from a man aged 30 to 45 in good health and CMV-seronegative. This chain joins TRBV5-1 and TRBJ1-4; D remains unclear. CDR3 sequence (DNA): TGCGCCAGCAGCTTAAGGCAGGCTGGCCTTGTGACTAATGAAAAACTGTTTTTT. It specifies CASSLRQAGLVTNEKLFF.